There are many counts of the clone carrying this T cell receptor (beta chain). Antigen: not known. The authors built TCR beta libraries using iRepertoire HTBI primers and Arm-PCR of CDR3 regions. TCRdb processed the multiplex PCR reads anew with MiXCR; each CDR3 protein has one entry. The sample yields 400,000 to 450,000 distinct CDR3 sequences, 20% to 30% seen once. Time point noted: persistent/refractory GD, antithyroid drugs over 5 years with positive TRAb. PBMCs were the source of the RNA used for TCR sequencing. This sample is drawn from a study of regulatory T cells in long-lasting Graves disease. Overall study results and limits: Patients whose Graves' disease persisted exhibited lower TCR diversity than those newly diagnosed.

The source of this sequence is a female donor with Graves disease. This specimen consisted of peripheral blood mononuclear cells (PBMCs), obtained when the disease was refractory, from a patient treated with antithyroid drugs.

CDR3 DNA sequence: TGCAGTGCTAGAGAAGGCAGTAGTTACACCTTC. Protein sequence: CSAREGSSYTF. The chain has TRBV20-1 and TRBJ1-2; D unclear. V dropped 0 bases and J dropped 11 bases, with 10 bases sitting between them. CDR3 length: 11 amino acids. Germline loops: CDR1 DFQATT, CDR2 SNEGSKA (reference sequence).